This is a list of T cell receptor beta chains from one sample in a study of radiotherapy plus CTLA-4 blockade in lung cancer. Clones were read by immunoSEQ multiplex PCR, and TCRdb kept only the in-frame ones, dropping some. The table shows some 41,000 clones, with 60% to 70% occurring only once. The sequencing used peripheral blood, collected from a patient treated with radiotherapy plus ipilimumab. These receptors were taken from a human donor with non-small cell lung cancer who had a partial response to radiotherapy plus ipilimumab. Each CDR3 is given with its conserved first and last residue. Each record gives: V gene, CDR3 length, J gene, CDR3 protein.

v_gene: TRBV2; len: 15; j_gene: TRBJ2-1; CDR3aa: CASTLLAGRYNEQFF
v_gene: TRBV10-3; len: 16; j_gene: TRBJ2-4; CDR3aa: CAISETDGGAKNIQYF
v_gene: TRBV4-2; len: 18; j_gene: TRBJ2-6; CDR3aa: CASSHLSGRATGANVLTF
v_gene: TRBV2; len: 17; j_gene: TRBJ2-5; CDR3aa: CASQRGLAGGYQETQYF
v_gene: TRBV5-1; len: 16; j_gene: TRBJ2-1; CDR3aa: CASSLAGSASYNEQFF
v_gene: TRBV18; len: 13; j_gene: NA; CDR3aa: CASSPPRDYEQYF
v_gene: TRBV27; len: 19; j_gene: TRBJ2-3; CDR3aa: CASSLSDRGLVLGTDTQYF
v_gene: TRBV9; len: 16; j_gene: TRBJ2-2; CDR3aa: CASSHTSGGNTGELFF
v_gene: TRBV7-2; len: 15; j_gene: TRBJ2-7; CDR3aa: CASSLQLAGGHEQYF
v_gene: TRBV14; len: 18; j_gene: TRBJ2-1; CDR3aa: CASSPGFGGQNNYNEQFF
v_gene: TRBV5-1; len: 18; j_gene: TRBJ2-7; CDR3aa: CASSLETGGGGRTYEQYF
v_gene: TRBV6-6; len: 14; j_gene: TRBJ1-2; CDR3aa: CASSTAGTGNGYTF
v_gene: TRBV18; len: 16; j_gene: TRBJ2-5; CDR3aa: CASSLRTAAQGGSQYF
v_gene: TRBV4-2; len: 16; j_gene: TRBJ2-5; CDR3aa: CASSQDPGGYQETQYF
v_gene: TRBV7-9; len: 16; j_gene: TRBJ1-1; CDR3aa: CASSLGRTVLNTEAFF
v_gene: TRBV13; len: 12; j_gene: TRBJ2-3; CDR3aa: CASSPGKDTQYF
v_gene: TRBV18; len: 13; j_gene: TRBJ1-1; CDR3aa: CASRVELNTEAFF
v_gene: TRBV27; len: 15; j_gene: TRBJ2-7; CDR3aa: CASSRLGGRAHEQYF
v_gene: TRBV5-5; len: 16; j_gene: TRBJ2-1; CDR3aa: CASSLGSGLAGVEQFF
v_gene: TRBV5-1; len: 14; j_gene: TRBJ2-5; CDR3aa: CASSLREPRGTQYF
v_gene: TRBV6-5; len: 14; j_gene: TRBJ1-2; CDR3aa: CASSYRQGAYGYTF
v_gene: TRBV6-6; len: 12; j_gene: TRBJ2-4; CDR3aa: CASSPRGTGEYF
v_gene: TRBV2; len: 14; j_gene: TRBJ1-2; CDR3aa: CASSDLETNYGYTF
v_gene: TRBV9; len: 14; j_gene: TRBJ1-2; CDR3aa: CASSEGGQGRGYTF
v_gene: TRBV2; len: 16; j_gene: TRBJ2-3; CDR3aa: CASSQGTSGGTDTQYF
v_gene: TRBV11-1; len: 15; j_gene: TRBJ1-6; CDR3aa: CASSLSTGGRSPLHF
v_gene: TRBV5-1; len: 15; j_gene: TRBJ1-1; CDR3aa: CASSSSTGGNTEAFF
v_gene: TRBV2; len: 17; j_gene: TRBJ1-2; CDR3aa: CASLGSGPLLGSYGYTF
v_gene: TRBV27; len: 16; j_gene: TRBJ2-7; CDR3aa: CASSGRQGRGSYEQYF